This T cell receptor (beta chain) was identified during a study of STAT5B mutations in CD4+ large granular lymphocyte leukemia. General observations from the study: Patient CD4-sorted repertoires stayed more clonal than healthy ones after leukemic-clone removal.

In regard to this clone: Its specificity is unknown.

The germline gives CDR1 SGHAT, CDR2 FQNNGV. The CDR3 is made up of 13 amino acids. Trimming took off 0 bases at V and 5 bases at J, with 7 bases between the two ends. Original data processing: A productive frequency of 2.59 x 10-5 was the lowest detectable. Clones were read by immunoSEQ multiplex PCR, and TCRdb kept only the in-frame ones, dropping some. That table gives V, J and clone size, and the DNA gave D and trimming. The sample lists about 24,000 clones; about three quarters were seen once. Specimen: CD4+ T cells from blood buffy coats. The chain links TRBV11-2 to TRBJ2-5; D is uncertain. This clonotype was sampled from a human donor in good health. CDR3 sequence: CASSLDSRETQYF. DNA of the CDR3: TGTGCCAGCAGCTTAGATTCACGGGAGACCCAGTACTTC.